The source of this T cell receptor beta chain is a study of long-term antiretroviral therapy in people with HIV. Study-level findings and limits: The ART regimens used between about 2003 and 2018 may be less effective than current ones. In HIV, the repertoires covered a tighter span of CDR3 lengths than in controls.

The study drew at least one pre-ART and at least two post-ART PBMC samples from every donor. Looked up from germline, CDR1 is SNHLY and CDR2 is FYNNEI. This CDR3 is built from 14 residues. V shed 3 bases, J shed 4 bases, and the junction held 5 bases outside the gene matches. Sequencing relied on immunoSEQ assay v3.0, run at survey level. For every sample, sequencing targeted about 40,000-50,000 T-cell genomes. The assay was immunoSEQ multiplex PCR, and TCRdb's table has in-frame clones only and misses some. The table records over 15,000 clones, roughly 90% of them present only once. This clone was seen more than once but under ten times. As yet, its antigen is unknown.

The sequencing used unsorted PBMCs, collected 0.6 years after starting antiretroviral therapy. The TCR comes from a woman aged 40 to 55 with HIV. The chain recombines TRBV2 with TRBJ2-7, with 8 nucleotides matching TRBD2. CDR3 sequence (DNA): TGTGCCAGCAGTGACTCGGGGGGGCCGTACGAGCAGTACTTC. Encoded protein: CASSDSGGPYEQYF.